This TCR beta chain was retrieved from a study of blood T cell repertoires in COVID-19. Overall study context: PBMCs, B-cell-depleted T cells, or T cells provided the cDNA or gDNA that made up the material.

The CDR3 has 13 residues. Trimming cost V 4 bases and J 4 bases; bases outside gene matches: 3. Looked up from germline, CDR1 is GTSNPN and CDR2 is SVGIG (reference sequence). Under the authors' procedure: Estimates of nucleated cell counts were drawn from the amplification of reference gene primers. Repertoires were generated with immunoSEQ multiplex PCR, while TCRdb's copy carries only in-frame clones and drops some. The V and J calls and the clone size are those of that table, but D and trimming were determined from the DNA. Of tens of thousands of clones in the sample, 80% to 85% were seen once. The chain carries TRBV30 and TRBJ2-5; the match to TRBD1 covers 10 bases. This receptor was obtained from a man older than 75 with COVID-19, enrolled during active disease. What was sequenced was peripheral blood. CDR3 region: CAWKRDRGETQYF. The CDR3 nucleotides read TGTGCCTGGAAACGGGACAGGGGAGAGACCCAGTACTTC.